Listed here are 5 T cell receptor beta chains from one sample, sequenced in a study of blood T cell repertoires in COVID-19. Libraries were prepared by immunoSEQ multiplex PCR; TCRdb keeps only in-frame clonotypes and omits some of them. Altogether roughly 180,000 clones are present, around 83% being singletons, with the ten largest covering around 6.2%. The sample taken for sequencing was PBMCs or T cells enriched from blood (not recorded which). Receptors were obtained from a middle-aged man who had recovered from COVID-19.

J is TRBJ1-5 and V is TRBV6-5; 8 positions agree with TRBD1. The CDR3 spans 15 residues. CDR1 and CDR2 from the germline V gene are MNHEY and SVGAGI. Germline trimming cut 0 bases from V and 7 bases from J; bases unmatched to any gene: 5. Here the CDR3 DNA reads TGTGCCAGCAGTTACTCCCGGACAGGGAACCAGCCCCAGCATTTT. Amino acid sequence: CASSYSRTGNQPQHF.

This chain connects TRBV14 to TRBJ2-7, with 10 bases lining up with TRBD1. J was trimmed by 3 bases and V by 0 bases; bases with no gene match: 5. The CDR3 length is 16 residues. Germline V gives CDR1 SGHDN, CDR2 FVKESK. This CDR3 is CASSQEEDRGLYEQYF. CDR3 bases: TGTGCCAGCAGCCAAGAGGAAGACAGGGGGCTCTACGAGCAGTACTTC.

This clone was observed once. The CDR3 reads CAWSEPLRAINEKLFF. CDR3 DNA: TGTGCCTGGAGCGAACCCCTCCGCGCCATTAATGAAAAACTGTTTTTT. This chain connects TRBV30 to TRBJ1-4; D gene uncertain. Germline loops: CDR1 GTSNPN, CDR2 SVGIG (reference sequence). The CDR3 totals 16 residues. Trimming cost V 3 bases and J 4 bases, with 18 bases left between them.

The V and J genes are TRBV28 and TRBJ2-3; 9 bases agree with TRBD2. This CDR3 has 14 amino acids. The germline gives CDR1 MDHEN, CDR2 SYDVKM. Losses at the gene ends were 5 bases for V and 6 bases for J; bases not matched to a gene: 6. CDR3 sequence (DNA): TGTGCCAGCAGTCCTACTAGCGGGCGGGATACGCAGTATTTT. Its protein is CASSPTSGRDTQYF.

The chain uses TRBV27 and TRBJ2-7; 7 bases map to TRBD1. Per the germline V gene, CDR1 is MNHEY and CDR2 is SMNVEV (reference sequence). The CDR3 is 12 residues long. The V gene end was trimmed by 7 bases and the J gene end by 6 bases; junction bases not matched to a gene: 6. CDR3 sequence reads: CASTDRAAEQYF. The CDR3 coding sequence is TGTGCCAGCACCGACAGGGCGGCCGAGCAGTACTTC.